This T cell receptor beta chain was captured in a study of blood T cell repertoires in COVID-19. Study background: Samples representing acute and convalescent COVID-19 were sourced from the United States, Italy and Spain. Nucleic acid was either cDNA or gDNA, and it came from T cells, B-cell-depleted T cells, or PBMCs.

The V gene lost 4 bases and the J gene lost 0 bases, with 8 bases spanning the gap. Germline V gives CDR1 SGHDT, CDR2 YYEEEE. This CDR3 region has 15 residues. In the source study's methods: Reference gene primer amplification gave estimated nucleated cell counts. Assay: immunoSEQ multiplex PCR; the TCRdb copy retains only in-frame clones and omits some. That table supplies the V and J calls and clone size; D and trimming were determined from the DNA. This table holds about 100,000 clones, around 90% found once. Material: peripheral blood. This chain links TRBV5-6 with TRBJ1-6; D uncertain. The source is a woman aged 55-70 years with acute or convalescent COVID-19. CDR3 coding DNA: TGTGCCAGCAGCCTAGGGAGCTCCTATAATTCACCCCTCCACTTT. Protein: CASSLGSSYNSPLHF.